This T cell receptor beta chain was profiled in a study of spatial heterogeneity in lung cancer. Study details: TCR and UMI combinations that were unique each appeared, on average, more than ten times in raw reads.

Time point given: sample taken at primary tumor resection. Researchers sequenced whole RNA taken from tumor, nontumor lung or frozen PBMC without sorting. A total of about 73 untreated early-stage non-small cell lung cancer patients served as donors. This CDR3 is built from 16 residues. The V segment lost 5 bases and the J segment 0 bases; nucleotides outside the gene matches: 6. CDR1 MDHEN and CDR2 SYDVKM come from the germline V gene. TCRdb re-called the 5' RACE reads through MiXCR, storing one row per CDR3 protein. Among approximately 90,000 distinct CDR3 sequences, approximately 8.9% were seen once, and the ten largest hold 6.9%. This clonotype has a count of ten or more.

This specimen was PBMCs, taken at surgery. The V and J genes are TRBV28 and TRBJ2-1; the match to TRBD1 covers 8 bases. The sequence came from a male donor with early-stage non-small cell lung cancer. This CDR3 reads CASSGQGNNSYNEQFF. The CDR3 DNA sequence: TGTGCCAGCAGTGGACAGGGCAATAACTCCTACAATGAGCAGTTCTTC.